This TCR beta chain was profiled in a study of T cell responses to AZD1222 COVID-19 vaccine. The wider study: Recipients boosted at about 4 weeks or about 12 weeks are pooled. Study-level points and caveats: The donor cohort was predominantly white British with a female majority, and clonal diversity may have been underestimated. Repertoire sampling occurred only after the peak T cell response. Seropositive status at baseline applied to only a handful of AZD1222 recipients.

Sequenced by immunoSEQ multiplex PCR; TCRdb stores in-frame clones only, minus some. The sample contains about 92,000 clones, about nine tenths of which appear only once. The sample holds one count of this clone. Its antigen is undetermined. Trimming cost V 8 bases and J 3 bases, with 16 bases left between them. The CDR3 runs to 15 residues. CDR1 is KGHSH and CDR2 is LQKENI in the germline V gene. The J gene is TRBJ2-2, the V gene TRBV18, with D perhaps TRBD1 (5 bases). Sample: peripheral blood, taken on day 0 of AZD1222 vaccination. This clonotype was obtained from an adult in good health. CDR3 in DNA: TGTGCCAGCCAAAAGCGTGACAGAGACACCGGGGAGCTGTTTTTT. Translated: CASQKRDRDTGELFF.